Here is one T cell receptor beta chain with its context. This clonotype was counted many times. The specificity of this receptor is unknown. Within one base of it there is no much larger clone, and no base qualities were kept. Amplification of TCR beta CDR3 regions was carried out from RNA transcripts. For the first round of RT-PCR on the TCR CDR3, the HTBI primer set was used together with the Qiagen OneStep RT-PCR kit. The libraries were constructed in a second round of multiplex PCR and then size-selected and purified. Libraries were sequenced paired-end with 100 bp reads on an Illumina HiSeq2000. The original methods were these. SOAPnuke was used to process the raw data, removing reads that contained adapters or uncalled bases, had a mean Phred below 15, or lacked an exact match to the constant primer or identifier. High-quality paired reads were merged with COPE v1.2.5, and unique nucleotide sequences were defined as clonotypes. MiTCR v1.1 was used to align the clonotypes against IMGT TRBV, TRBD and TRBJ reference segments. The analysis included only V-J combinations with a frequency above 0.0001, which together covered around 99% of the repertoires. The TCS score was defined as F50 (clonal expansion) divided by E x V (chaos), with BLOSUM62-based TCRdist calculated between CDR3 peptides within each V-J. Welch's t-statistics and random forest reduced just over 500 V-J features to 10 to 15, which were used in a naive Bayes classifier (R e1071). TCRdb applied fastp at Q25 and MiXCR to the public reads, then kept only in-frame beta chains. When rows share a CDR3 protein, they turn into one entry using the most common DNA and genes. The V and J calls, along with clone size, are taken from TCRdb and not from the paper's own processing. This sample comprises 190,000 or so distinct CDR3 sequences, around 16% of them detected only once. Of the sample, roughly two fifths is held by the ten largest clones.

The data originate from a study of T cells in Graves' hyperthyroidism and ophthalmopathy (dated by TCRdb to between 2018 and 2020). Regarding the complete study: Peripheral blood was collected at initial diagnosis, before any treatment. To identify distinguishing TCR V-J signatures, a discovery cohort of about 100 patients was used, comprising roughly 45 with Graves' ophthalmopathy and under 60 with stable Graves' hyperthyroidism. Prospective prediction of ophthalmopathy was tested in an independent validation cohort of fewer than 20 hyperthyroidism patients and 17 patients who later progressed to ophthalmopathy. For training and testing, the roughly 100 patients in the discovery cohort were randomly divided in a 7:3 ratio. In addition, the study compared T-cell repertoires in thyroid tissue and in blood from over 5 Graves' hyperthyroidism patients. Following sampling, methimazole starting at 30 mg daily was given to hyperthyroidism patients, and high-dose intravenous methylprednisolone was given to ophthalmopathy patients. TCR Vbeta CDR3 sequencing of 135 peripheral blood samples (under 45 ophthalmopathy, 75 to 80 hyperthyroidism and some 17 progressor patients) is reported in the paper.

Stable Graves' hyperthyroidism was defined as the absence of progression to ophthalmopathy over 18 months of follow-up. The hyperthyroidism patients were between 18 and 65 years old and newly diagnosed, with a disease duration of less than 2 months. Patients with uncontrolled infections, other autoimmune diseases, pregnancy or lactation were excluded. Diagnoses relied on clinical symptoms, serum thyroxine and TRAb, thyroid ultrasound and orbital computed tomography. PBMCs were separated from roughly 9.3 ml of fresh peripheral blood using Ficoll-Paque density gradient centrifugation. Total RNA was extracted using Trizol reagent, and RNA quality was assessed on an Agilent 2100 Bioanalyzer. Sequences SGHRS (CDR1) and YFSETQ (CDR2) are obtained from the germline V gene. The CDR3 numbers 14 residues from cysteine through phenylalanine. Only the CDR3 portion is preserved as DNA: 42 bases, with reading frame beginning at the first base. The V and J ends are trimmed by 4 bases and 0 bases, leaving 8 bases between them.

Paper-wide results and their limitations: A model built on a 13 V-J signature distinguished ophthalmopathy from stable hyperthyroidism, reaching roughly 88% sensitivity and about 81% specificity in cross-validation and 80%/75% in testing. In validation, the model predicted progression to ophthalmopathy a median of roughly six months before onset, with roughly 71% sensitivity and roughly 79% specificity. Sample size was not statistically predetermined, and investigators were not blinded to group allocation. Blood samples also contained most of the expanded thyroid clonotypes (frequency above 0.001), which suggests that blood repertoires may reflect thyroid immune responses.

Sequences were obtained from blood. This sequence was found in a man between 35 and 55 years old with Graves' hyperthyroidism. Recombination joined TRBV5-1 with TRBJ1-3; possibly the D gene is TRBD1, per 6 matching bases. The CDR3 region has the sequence CASSRTVSGNTIYF. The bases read TGCGCCAGCAGCCGGACAGTCTCTGGAAACACCATATATTTT. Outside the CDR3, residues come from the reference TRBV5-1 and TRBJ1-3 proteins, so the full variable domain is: KAGVTQTPRYLIKTRGQQVTLSCSPISGHRSVSWYQQTPGQGLQFLFEYFSETQRNKGNFPGRFSGRQFSNSRSEMNVSTLELGDSALYLCASSRTVSGNTIYFGEGSWLTVV.